The clone carrying this T cell receptor beta chain was observed a few times. CDR1 SGHTA and CDR2 FQGTGA come from the germline V gene. The CDR3 is made up of 17 amino acids. V dropped 5 bases and J dropped 6 bases, with 20 bases sitting between them. This sample was included in a study of blood T cell repertoires in COVID-19. Study in general: The United States, Italy and Spain supplied acute and convalescent COVID-19 samples. The cDNA or gDNA used as material had been derived from T cells, B-cell-depleted T cells, or PBMCs.

In the source study's methods: It was from reference gene primer amplification that nucleated cell counts were estimated. Repertoires were generated with immunoSEQ multiplex PCR, while TCRdb's copy carries only in-frame clones and drops some. D and trimming come from the DNA, and the V and J calls and clone size come from that table. The data hold fewer than 40,000 clones, with 75% to 85% observed a single time. The clonotype was recovered from a human donor in a cohort sampled during active COVID-19. V usage is TRBV7-3 and J usage is TRBJ1-6; a weak D match, TRBD1 (5 bases). The sequenced material came from peripheral blood. In DNA form, the CDR3 reads TGTGCCAGCAGCCCCGGGGGGGGTCAAGGGTTTAATTCACCCCTCCACTTT. Amino acid sequence: CASSPGGGQGFNSPLHF.